The T cell receptor beta chain under discussion was sequenced for a study of shared clonotypes between healthy human individuals (TCRdb year 2020). As for the study more broadly: A few men and a couple of women, aged 18 to 49 years, made up the cohort. Per donor, three plates each were used for CD4 naive and CD4 memory, two for CD8 naive, and one for CD8 memory. The study deeply sequenced blood TCR repertoires of five healthy adults to estimate repertoire size and the extent of clonotype sharing between individuals. To increase sequencing depth and limit assay-specific biases, TCR repertoire library preparation and sequencing were carried out by different laboratories using diverse techniques. Per donor, leukapheresis produced somewhere between about 0.85 and 10 billion PBMCs.

The donors were healthy, HIV-negative adults who had no recently reported acute infections or vaccinations. Only Caucasian adults living in Nashville, Tennessee, USA were represented among the donors. CD4+ T cells were enriched by magnetic negative selection, after which naive cells were positively selected on CD45RA and the negative fraction was taken as the memory subset. Blood was collected by leukapheresis, and PBMCs were isolated by Ficoll-Histopaque density gradient centrifugation and then cryopreserved in liquid nitrogen vapor phase. Purity and quantity of every magnetically sorted T cell population were checked by analytical flow cytometry. From each sorted fraction, genomic DNA was isolated and quantified by UV absorbance on a Nanodrop 2000c. The paper's findings and limits, for the study overall: Clonotypes shared by all four sorted-subset donors showed higher generation probabilities than non-shared clonotypes. Estimated clonotype richness was generally larger for naive than for memory subsets. Incomplete sequencing was indicated by rarefaction of sorted-subset datasets, despite the large sequencing depth. Sampling was restricted to blood, and TCR repertoires in tissues likely differ from the TCR repertoires found in blood. Based on pairwise subsampling, the degree of clonotype sharing among donors was expected to be affected by sequencing depth. About 5% of naive CD4, roughly 3.6% of naive CD8, around 2.3% of memory CD4, and approximately 0.39% of memory CD8 clonotypes were shared across several donors. Because the study included a small number of donors, the genetic and exposure-history diversity represented was limited.

CDR1 MNHNY and CDR2 SVGAGI are derived from the germline V gene (reference sequence). V is reduced by 6 bases and J by 1 base, leaving a spacing of 15 bases between them. Counted from cysteine to phenylalanine, this CDR3 has 15 amino acids. Only the CDR3 DNA is retained, 45 bases long and in frame from the first base. TCR CDR3 regions were amplified from genomic DNA by multiplex PCR using the deep immunoSEQ assay. Extracted genomic DNA from each cell subset was spread evenly across all wells of several immunoSEQ 96-well plates, with each plate serving as a replicate. For sorted subsets, around 0.2 ug genomic DNA, equal to approximately 30,000 T cell genomes, was loaded into each replicate PCR. The purified libraries were quantified using a Qubit 3.0 fluorometer, sized with a Bioanalyzer 2100, and then quantified again using the KAPA Library Quantification kit. Each immunoSEQ 96-well plate was sequenced on its own single-read 150-cycle Illumina NextSeq 550 flow cell. The paper's processing steps were these. Because only junctional sequences without quality scores were contained in the immunoSEQ output, filtering matching that applied to full-length reads could not be performed. Sequences were annotated with PyIR, a Python wrapper for IgBLAST v1.9, using IMGT germline references to assign V/J genes and CDR3. Reads were filtered out if the reads had weak V/J assignments (E-value above 1e-6), no CDR3, stop codons, out-of-frame junctions, or ambiguous translated residues. V3J clonotypes were defined as sequences sharing an identical inferred V gene, J gene, and CDR3 amino acid sequence. To compute the percentage overlap between repertoires, the number of shared unique clonotypes was divided by the size of the smaller repertoire. Richness of each repertoire was evaluated using RTK rarefaction, the Chao1 estimator, and Recon v2.1 estimates of unobserved clonotypes. For all TCRbeta clonotypes obtained by the gDNA method from four donors, generation probabilities were computed with OLGA. TCRdb carries this immuneACCESS record with in-frame sequences only. Its versions omit some clonotypes, under half of them owing to an unresolved V gene in the studies checked, with the rest unexplained. V, J and clone size are taken as reported in that table, and D and trimming were inferred from the DNA itself. In this sample the table shows 2.3 million or so clones, more than 85% of which occur a single time. The top ten clones comprise under 0.45% of the sample.

Of note for this clone: Its recognized antigen is unknown. Base quality data are lacking; no much larger clone is found one base away.

The origin of this receptor is a man aged 18 to 29 in good health. Some clones in this sample may be carry-over from other donors' samples. Recombination connected TRBV6-6 to TRBJ1-1; no confident D gene assignment can be made. The sample consisted of naive CD4+ T cells from PBMCs. What this sample's cell subset or site label stands for: CD45RA+ positively selected. The CDR3 region reads CASRGRALSNTEAFF. The sequenced DNA is TGTGCCAGCAGAGGACGGGCCCTCTCGAACACTGAAGCTTTCTTT.